The sequence of this T cell receptor beta chain was determined in a study of radiotherapy plus CTLA-4 blockade in lung cancer (dated by TCRdb to the late 2010s). As for the study more broadly: Objective responses occurred in roughly 19% of enrolled patients, and 31% achieved disease control.

In this study, focal radiation therapy paired with CTLA-4 blockade (ipilimumab) was tested in patients who had chemo-refractory metastatic non-small-cell lung cancer. As to this clone: Its antigen has not been determined. Per-nucleotide qualities are absent, and no much larger clonotype sits a single base away.

Library generation was performed with the immunoSEQ multiplex PCR assay. Entries here come from immuneACCESS through TCRdb and include only in-frame sequences with V and J called. Some clones fail to appear in such tables; in the studies checked, an unresolved V gene covers under half of the shortfall, and the cause of the remainder is unknown. Across this sample there are 60,000 to 70,000 clones, with roughly 85% seen only once. More than 8.5% of the sample lies in the top ten. Overall study outcomes, separate from this receptor: The strongest predictors of response, as reported, were early dynamic changes in blood T cell clones along with a rise in serum interferon-beta after radiation. After treatment with radiotherapy and ipilimumab, TCR clones that originated in tumors expanded in peripheral blood.

The origin of this receptor is a human donor with non-small cell lung cancer who had a complete response to radiotherapy plus ipilimumab. The input for sequencing was peripheral blood, taken from a patient treated with radiotherapy plus ipilimumab.

This receptor has the CDR3 CASSSRGLRTSDTQYF. DNA sequence: TGTGCCAGCAGCTCCCGCGGGTTAAGGACGTCAGATACGCAGTATTTT. This chain joins TRBV7-9 to TRBJ2-3; TRBD2 is a weak D gene call, 5 bases matching. V drops 4 bases and J drops 4 bases, leaving 18 bases in between. From the cysteine through the phenylalanine, the CDR3 covers 16 amino acids. Of the read, only the CDR3 DNA is kept; its 48 bases are in frame from base 1. Looking up the germline V gene (reference sequence) yields CDR1 SEHNR and CDR2 FQNEAQ.